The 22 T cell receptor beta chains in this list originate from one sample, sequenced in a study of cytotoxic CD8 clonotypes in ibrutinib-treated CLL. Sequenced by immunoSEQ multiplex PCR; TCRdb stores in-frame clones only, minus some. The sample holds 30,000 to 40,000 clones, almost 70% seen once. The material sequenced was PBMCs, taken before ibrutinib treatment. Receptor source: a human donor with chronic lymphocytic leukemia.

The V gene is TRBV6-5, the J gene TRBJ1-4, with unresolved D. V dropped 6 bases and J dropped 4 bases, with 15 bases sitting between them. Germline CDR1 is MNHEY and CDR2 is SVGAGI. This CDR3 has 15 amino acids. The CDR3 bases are TGTGCCAGCAGCGAATTGGACGGATATAATGAAAAACTGTTTTTT. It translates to CASSELDGYNEKLFF.

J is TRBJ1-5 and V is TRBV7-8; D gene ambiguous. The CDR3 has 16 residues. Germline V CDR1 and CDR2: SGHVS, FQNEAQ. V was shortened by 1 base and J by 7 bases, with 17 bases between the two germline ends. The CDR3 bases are TGTGCCAGCAGCTTAGGGGAAGTGCTCGGTAACCAGCCCCAGCATTTT. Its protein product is CASSLGEVLGNQPQHF.

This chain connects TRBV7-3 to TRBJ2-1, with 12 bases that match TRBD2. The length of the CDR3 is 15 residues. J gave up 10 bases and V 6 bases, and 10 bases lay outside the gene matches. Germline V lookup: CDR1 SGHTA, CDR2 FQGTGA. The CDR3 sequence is CASRPTSGSSGEQFF. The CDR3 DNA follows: TGTGCCAGCAGGCCGACTAGCGGGAGCTCCGGGGAGCAGTTCTTC.

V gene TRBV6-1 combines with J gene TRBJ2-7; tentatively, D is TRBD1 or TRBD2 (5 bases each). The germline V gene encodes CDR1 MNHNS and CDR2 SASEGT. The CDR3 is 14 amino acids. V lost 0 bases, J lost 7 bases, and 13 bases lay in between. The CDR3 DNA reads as TGTGCCAGCAGTGAAGCGGGGGTACGATATGAGCAGTACTTC. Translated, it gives CASSEAGVRYEQYF.

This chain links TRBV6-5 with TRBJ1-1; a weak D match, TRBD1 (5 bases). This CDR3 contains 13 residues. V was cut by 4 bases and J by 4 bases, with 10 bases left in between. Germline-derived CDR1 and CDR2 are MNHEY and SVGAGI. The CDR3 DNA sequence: TGTGCCAGCAGTTCCCAGGGTGGCACTGAAGCTTTCTTT. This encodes CASSSQGGTEAFF.

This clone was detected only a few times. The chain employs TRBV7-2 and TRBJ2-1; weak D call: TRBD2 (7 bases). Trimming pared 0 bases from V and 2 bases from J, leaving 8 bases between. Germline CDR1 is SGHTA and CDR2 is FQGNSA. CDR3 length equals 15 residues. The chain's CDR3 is CASSLAGGPYNEQFF. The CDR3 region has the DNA TGTGCCAGCAGCTTAGCCGGGGGGCCCTACAATGAGCAGTTCTTC.

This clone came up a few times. The CDR3 is CASSLMAGMNTEAFF. The DNA of the CDR3 is TGTGCCAGCAGTTTAATGGCAGGGATGAACACTGAAGCTTTCTTT. The chain couples TRBV28 to TRBJ1-1, with D possibly being TRBD1 (5 bases). CDR3 length: 15 residues. V was cut by 2 bases and J by 0 bases, with 10 bases left in between. Germline V CDR1 and CDR2: MDHEN, SYDVKM.

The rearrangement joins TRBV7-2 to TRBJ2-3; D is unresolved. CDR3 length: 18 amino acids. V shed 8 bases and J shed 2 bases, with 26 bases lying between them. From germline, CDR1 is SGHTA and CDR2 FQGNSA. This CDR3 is CASPSGQETGLHTDTQYF. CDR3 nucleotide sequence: TGTGCCAGCCCATCAGGCCAGGAAACGGGTCTTCACACAGATACGCAGTATTTT. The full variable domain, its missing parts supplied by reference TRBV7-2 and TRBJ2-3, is GAGVSQSPSNKVTEKGKDVELRCDPISGHTALYWYRQSLGQGLEFLIYFQGNSAPDKSGLPSDRFSAERTGGSVSTLTIQRTQQEDSAVYLCASPSGQETGLHTDTQYFGPGTRLTVL.

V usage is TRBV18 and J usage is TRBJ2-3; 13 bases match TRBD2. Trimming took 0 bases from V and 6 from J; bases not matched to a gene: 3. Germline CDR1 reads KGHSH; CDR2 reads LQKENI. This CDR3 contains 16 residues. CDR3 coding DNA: TGTGCCAGCTCACCACCCGGACTAGCGGGAGTGGATACGCAGTATTTT. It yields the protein CASSPPGLAGVDTQYF.

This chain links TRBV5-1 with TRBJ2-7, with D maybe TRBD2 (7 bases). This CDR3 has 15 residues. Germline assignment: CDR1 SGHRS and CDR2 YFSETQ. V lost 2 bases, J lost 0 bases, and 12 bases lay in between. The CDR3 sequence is CASSLTRGASYEQYF. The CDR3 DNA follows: TGCGCCAGCAGCTTAACACGGGGGGCCTCCTACGAGCAGTACTTC.

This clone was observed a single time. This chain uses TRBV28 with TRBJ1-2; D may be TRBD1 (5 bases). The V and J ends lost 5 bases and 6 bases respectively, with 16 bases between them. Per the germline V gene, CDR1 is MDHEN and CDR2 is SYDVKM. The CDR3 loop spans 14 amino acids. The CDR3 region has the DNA TGTGCCAGCAGTCTGGCAACCTCAGGGAATGGCTACACCTTC. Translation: CASSLATSGNGYTF.

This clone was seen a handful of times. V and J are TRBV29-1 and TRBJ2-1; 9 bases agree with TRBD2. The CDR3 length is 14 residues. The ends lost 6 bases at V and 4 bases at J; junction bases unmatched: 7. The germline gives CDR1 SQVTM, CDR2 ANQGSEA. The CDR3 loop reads CSVDLAGTYNEQFF. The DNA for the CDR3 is TGCAGCGTGGACCTAGCGGGGACTTACAATGAGCAGTTCTTC.

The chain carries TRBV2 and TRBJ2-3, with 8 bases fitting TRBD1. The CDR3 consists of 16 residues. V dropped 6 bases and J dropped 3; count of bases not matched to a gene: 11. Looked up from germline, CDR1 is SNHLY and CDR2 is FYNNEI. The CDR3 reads CASRRTGRSGTDTQYF. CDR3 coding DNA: TGTGCCAGCAGACGGACAGGGCGCAGCGGGACAGATACGCAGTATTTT.

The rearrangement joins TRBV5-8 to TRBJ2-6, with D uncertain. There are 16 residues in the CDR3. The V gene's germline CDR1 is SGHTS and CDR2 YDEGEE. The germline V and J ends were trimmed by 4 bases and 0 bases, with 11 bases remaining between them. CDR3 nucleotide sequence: TGTGCCAGCAGCCCAGGTCACTACTCTGGGGCCAACGTCCTGACTTTC. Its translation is CASSPGHYSGANVLTF.

The CDR3 region has the DNA TGTGCCAGCAGCCCTCAGACCATCTCCTACGAGCAGTACTTC. This encodes CASSPQTISYEQYF. J is TRBJ2-7 and V is TRBV9; the D is unclear. The CDR3 spans 14 residues. CDR1 and CDR2 from the germline V gene are SGDLS and YYNGEE. Trimming cost V 4 bases and J 0 bases, with 11 bases left between them.

The CDR3 spells CASSQEGVTSVGHNEQFF. Here the CDR3 DNA reads TGCGCCAGCAGCCAAGAAGGGGTTACTAGCGTGGGGCACAATGAGCAGTTCTTC. The V gene is TRBV4-1, the J gene TRBJ2-1; 7 bases match TRBD2. The CDR3 runs to 18 residues. V gave up 0 bases and J gave up 5 bases; unmatched junction bases: 13. Germline assignment: CDR1 MGHRA and CDR2 YSYEKL.

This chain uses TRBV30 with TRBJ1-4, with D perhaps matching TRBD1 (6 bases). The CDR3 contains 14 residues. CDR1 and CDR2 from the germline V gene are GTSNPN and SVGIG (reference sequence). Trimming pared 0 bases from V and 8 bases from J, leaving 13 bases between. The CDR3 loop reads CAWSVGGADEKLFF. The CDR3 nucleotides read TGTGCCTGGAGTGTTGGGGGGGCAGACGAAAAACTGTTTTTT. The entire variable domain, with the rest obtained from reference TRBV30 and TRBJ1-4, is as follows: SQTIHQWPATLVQPVGSPLSLECTVEGTSNPNLYWYRQAAGRGLQLLFYSVGIGQISSEVPQNLSASRPQDRQFILSSKKLLLSDSGFYLCAWSVGGADEKLFFGSGTQLSVL.

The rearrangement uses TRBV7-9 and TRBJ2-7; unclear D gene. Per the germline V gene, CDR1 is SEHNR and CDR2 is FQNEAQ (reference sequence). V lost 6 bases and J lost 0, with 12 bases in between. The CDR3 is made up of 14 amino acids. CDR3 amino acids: CASSRTHNSYEQYF. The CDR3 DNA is TGTGCCAGCAGTCGGACCCATAACTCCTACGAGCAGTACTTC.

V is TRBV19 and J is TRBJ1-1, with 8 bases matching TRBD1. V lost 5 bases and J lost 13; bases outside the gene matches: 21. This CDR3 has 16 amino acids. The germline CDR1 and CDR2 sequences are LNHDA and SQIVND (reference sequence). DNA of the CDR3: TGTGCCAGTAGTGACGGACAGGGATACCCAAGAGCGAGCTTTTTCTTT. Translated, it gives CASSDGQGYPRASFFF.

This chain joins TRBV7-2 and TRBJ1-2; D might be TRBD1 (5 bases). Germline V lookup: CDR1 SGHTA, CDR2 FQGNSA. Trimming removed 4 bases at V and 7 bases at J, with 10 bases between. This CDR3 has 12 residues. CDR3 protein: CASSSQGGGYTF. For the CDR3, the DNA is TGTGCCAGCAGCTCTCAGGGCGGTGGCTACACCTTC.

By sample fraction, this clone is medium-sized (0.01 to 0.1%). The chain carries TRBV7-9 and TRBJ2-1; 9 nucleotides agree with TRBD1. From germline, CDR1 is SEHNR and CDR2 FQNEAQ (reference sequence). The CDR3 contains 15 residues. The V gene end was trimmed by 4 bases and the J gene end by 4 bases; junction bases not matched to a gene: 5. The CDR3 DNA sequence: TGTGCCAGCAGCTCCGGGACAGGGATTTACAATGAGCAGTTCTTC. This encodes CASSSGTGIYNEQFF.

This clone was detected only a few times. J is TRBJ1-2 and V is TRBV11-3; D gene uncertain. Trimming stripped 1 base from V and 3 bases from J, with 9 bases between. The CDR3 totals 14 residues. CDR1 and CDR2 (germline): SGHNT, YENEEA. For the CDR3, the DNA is TGTGCCAGCAGCTTAGTAGGCGGATACTATGGCTACACCTTC. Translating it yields CASSLVGGYYGYTF.